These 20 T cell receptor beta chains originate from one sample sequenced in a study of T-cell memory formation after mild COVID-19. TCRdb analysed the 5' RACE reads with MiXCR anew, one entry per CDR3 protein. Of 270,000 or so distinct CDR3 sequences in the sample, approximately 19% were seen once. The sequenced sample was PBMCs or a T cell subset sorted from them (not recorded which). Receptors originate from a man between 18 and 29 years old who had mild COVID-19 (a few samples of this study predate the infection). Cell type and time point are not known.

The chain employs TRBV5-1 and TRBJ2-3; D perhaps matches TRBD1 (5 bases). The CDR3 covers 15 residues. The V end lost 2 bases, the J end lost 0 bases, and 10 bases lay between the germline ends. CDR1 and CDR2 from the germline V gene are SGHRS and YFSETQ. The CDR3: CASSLQEPSTDTQYF. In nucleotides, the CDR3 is TGCGCCAGCAGCTTACAGGAACCCAGCACAGATACGCAGTATTTT.

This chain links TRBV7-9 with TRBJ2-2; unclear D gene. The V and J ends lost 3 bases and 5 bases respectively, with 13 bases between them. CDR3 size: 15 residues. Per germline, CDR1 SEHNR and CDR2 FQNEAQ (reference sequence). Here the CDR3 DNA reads TGTGCCAGCAGCTTCCGGGCCTCTCAGACCGGGGAGCTGTTTTTT. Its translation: CASSFRASQTGELFF.

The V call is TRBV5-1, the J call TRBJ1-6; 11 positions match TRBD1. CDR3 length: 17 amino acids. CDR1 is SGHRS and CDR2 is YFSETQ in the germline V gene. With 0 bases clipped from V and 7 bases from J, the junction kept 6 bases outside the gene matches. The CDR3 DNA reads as TGCGCCAGCAGCTTGGACGGACAGGGGGCTGGGAATTCACCCCTCCACTTT. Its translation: CASSLDGQGAGNSPLHF.

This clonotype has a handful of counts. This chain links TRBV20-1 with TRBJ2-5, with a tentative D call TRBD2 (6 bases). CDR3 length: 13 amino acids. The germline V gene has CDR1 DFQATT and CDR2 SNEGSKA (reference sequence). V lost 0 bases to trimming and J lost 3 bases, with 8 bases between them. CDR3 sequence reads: CSARDAGKETQYF. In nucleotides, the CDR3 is TGCAGTGCTAGAGATGCGGGGAAAGAGACCCAGTACTTC.

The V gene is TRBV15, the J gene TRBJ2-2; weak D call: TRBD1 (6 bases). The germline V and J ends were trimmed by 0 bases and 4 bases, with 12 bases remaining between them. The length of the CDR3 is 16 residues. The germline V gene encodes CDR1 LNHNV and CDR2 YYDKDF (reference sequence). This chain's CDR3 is CATSRDPTGPTGELFF. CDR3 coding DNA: TGTGCCACCAGCAGAGATCCTACAGGGCCCACCGGGGAGCTGTTTTTT.

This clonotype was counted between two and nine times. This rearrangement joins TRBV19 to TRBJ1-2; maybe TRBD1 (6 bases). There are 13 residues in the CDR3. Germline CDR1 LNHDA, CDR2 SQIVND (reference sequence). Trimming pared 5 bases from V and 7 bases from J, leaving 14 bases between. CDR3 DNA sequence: TGTGCCAGTAGTTGGGACAACACGGGTGGCTACACCTTC. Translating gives CASSWDNTGGYTF.

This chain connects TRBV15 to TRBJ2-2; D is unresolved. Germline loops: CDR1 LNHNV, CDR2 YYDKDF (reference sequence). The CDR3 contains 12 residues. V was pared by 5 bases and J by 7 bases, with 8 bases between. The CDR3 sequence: CATSLGGGELFF. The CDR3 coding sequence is TGTGCCACCAGCCTGGGTGGCGGGGAGCTGTTTTTT.

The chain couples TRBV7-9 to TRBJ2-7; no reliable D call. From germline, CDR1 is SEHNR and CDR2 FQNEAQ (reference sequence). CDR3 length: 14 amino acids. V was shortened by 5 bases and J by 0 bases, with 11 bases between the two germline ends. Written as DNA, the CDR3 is TGTGCCAGCAGCCCCGCTCGAAGCTCCTACGAGCAGTACTTC. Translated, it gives CASSPARSSYEQYF.

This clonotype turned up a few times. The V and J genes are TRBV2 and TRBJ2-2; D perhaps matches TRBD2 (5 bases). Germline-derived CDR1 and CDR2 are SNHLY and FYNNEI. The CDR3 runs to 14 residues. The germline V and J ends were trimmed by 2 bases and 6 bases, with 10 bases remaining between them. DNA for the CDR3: TGTGCCAGCAGTGAACGCACGGAGGCCGGGGAGCTGTTTTTT. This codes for CASSERTEAGELFF.

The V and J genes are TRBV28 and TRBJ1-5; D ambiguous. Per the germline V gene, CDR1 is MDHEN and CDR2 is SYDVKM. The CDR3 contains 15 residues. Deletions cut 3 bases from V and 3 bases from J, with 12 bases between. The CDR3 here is CASSFGSPINQPQHF. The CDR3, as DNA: TGTGCCAGCAGTTTTGGCAGCCCGATCAATCAGCCCCAGCATTTT.

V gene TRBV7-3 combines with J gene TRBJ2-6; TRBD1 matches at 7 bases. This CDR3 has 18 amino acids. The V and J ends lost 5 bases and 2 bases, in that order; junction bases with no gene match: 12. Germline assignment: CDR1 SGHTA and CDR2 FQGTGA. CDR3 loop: CASSPSTGTMAGANVLTF. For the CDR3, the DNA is TGTGCCAGCAGCCCCTCGACAGGGACAATGGCTGGGGCCAACGTCCTGACTTTC.

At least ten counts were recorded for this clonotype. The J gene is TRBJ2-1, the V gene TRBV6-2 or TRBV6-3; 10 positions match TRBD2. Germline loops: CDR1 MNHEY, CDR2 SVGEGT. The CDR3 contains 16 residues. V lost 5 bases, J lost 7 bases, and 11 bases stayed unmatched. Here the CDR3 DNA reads TGTGCCAGCAGTGTCCGAGCGGGGGGGACTTGGAATGAGCAGTTCTTC. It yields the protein CASSVRAGGTWNEQFF.

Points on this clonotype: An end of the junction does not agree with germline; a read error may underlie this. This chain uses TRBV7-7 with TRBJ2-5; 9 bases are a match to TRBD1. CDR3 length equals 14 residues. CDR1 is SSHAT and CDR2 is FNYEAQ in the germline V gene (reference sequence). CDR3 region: CASSSTGGWETQYF. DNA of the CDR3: TGTGCTAGCAGCTCGACAGGGGGTTGGGAGACCCAGTACTTC.

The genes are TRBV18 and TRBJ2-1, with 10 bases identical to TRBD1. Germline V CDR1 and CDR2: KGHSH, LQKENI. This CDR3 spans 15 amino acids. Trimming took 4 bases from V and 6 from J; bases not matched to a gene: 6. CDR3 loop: CASSLGQGGANEQFF. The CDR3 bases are TGTGCCAGCTCACTAGGACAGGGGGGAGCCAATGAGCAGTTCTTC.

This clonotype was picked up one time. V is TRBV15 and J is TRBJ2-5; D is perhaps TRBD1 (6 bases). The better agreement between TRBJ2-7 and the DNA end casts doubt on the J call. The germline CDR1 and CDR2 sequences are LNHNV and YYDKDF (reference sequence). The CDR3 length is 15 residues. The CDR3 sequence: CATSGGRTVAYEQYF. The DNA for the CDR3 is TGTGCCACCAGCGGGGGCCGAACAGTAGCCTACGAGCAGTACTTC.

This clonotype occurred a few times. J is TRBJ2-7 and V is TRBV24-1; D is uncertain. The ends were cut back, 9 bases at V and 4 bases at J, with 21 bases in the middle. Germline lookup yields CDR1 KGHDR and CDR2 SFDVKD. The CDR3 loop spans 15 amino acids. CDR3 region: CATAGFQVLPYEQYF. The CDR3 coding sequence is TGTGCCACCGCTGGGTTTCAGGTTCTACCTTACGAGCAGTACTTC.

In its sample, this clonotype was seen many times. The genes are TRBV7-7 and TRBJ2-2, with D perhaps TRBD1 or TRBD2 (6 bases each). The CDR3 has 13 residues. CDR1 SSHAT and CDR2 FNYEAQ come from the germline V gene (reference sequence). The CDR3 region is CASAPGATGELFF. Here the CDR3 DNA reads TGTGCTAGCGCCCCGGGGGCCACCGGGGAGCTGTTTTTT.

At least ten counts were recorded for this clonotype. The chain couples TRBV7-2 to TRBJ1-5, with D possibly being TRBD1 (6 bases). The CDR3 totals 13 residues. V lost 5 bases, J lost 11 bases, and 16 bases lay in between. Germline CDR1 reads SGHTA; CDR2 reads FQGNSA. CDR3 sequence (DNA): TGTGCCAGCAGCGTAAGGGGGGATCAAGCCCAGCATTTT. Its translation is CASSVRGDQAQHF.

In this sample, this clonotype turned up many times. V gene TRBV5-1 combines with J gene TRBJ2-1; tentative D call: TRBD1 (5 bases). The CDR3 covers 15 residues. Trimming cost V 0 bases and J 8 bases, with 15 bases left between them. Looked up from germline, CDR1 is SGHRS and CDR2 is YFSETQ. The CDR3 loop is CASSLAWQGLDEQFF. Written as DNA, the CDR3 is TGCGCCAGCAGCTTGGCTTGGCAGGGCCTAGATGAGCAGTTCTTC.

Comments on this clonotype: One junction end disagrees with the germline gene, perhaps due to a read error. CDR3 DNA sequence: TGCTCCAGCAGACAGGGGACTAGCACAGATACGCAGTATTTT. It yields the protein CSSRQGTSTDTQYF. V is TRBV5-1 and J is TRBJ2-3; 8 nucleotides align to TRBD1. The CDR3 length is 14 residues. CDR1 is SGHRS and CDR2 is YFSETQ in the germline V gene.